This paragraph covers one TCR beta chain sequence. Its specificity is not known. Every donor was a healthy person donating bone marrow. Donors counted as nominally healthy when sampled, yet unrecorded immune exposures were likely. The sample originates from a study of cytomegalovirus exposure and HLA in healthy donors. Study results and caveats: The productive fraction for most TCR beta V segments was about 90% or about 30% in an earlier analysis.

The CDR3 totals 13 residues. Germline V gene lookup returns CDR1 SQVTM and CDR2 ANQGSEA. V was clipped by 5 bases and J by 7 bases, with 14 bases between them. This PCR relied on a set of 60 Vbeta primers and 13 Jbeta primers. Measured with immunoSEQ multiplex PCR; TCRdb has only the in-frame clones, and not every one. The sample comprises about 140,000 clones, 79% of which are singletons, and 6.5% rests with the top ten. The chain uses TRBV29-1 and TRBJ2-2; D possibly corresponds to TRBD2 (6 bases). The sequence was obtained from a man aged 40-50 years in good health and CMV-seropositive. Specimen: PBMCs. CDR3 in DNA: TGCAGCGTTCAAAGGGACTGGGGCGGGGAGCTGTTTTTT. Translating it yields CSVQRDWGGELFF.